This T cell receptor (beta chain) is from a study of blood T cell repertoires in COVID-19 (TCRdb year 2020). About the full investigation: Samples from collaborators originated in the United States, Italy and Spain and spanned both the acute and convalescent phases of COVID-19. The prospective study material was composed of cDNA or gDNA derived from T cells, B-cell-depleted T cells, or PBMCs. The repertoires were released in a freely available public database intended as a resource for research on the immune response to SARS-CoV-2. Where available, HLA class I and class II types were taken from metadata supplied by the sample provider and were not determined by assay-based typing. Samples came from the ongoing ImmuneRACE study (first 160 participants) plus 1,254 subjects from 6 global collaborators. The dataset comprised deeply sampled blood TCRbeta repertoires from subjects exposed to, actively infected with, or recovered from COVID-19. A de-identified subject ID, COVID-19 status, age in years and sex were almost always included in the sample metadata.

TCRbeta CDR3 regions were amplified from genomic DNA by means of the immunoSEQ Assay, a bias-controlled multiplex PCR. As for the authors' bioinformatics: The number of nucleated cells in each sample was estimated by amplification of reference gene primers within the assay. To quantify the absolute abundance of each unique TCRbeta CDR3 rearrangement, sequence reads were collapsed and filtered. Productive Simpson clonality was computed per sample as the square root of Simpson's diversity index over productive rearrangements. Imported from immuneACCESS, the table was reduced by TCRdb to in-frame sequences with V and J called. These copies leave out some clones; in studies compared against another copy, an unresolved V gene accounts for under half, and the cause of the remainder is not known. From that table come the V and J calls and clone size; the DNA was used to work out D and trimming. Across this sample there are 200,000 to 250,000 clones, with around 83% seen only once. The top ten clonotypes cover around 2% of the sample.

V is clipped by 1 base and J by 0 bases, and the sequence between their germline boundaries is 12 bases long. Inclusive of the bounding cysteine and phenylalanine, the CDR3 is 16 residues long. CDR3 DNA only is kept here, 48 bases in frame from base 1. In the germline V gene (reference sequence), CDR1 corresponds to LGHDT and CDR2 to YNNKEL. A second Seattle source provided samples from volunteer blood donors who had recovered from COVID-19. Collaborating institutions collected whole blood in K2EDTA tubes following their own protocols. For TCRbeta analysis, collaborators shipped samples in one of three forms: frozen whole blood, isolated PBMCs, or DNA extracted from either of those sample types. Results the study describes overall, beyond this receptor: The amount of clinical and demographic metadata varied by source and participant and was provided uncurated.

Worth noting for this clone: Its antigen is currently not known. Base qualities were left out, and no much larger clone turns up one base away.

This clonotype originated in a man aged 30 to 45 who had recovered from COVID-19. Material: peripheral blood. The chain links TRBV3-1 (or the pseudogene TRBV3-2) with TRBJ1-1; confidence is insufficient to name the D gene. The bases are TGTGCCAGCAGCCAAGGAGCGGTCAGACTGAACACTGAAGCTTTCTTT. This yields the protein CASSQGAVRLNTEAFF.